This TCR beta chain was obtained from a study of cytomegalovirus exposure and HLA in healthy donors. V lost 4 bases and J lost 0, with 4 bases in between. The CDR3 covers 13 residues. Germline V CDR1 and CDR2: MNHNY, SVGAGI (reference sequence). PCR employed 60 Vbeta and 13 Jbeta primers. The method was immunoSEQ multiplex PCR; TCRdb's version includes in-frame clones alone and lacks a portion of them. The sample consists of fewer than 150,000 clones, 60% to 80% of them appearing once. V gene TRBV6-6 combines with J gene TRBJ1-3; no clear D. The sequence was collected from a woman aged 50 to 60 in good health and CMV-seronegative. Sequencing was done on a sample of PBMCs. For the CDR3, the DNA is TGTGCCAGCAGTTGGAGCTCTGGAAACACCATATATTTT. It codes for CASSWSSGNTIYF.